This section outlines one TCR beta chain sequence together with its context. The antigen is undetermined. This sample includes further DNA sequences coding for the same CDR3. No patient had received any treatment before thyroid surgery. This specimen belongs to a study of metastatic and nonmetastatic thyroid tumors. Study as a whole: Comparison of repertoires was carried out across blood and tumor or nodule tissue from malignant and benign thyroid patients.

Study results and caveats: Benign nodules were reported to have significantly lower TCR beta diversity than malignant thyroid tumors, in blood and tumor.

In the authors' methods: In papillary thyroid cancer, a distant-metastasis classifier was built using CDR3 differences across clinicopathological groups. TCRdb reanalyzed the PCR reads with MiXCR. The authors' filters were not applied to this entry. The repertoire holds 5,000 to 5,500 clones, with around 30% as singletons. Sequences were obtained from adjacent normal tissue. This receptor was taken from a female donor with papillary thyroid cancer or a benign thyroid nodule (not recorded which). Some clones in this sample may be carry-over from other donors' samples.

The CDR3 loop reads CASSYYQGATYEQYF. The DNA for the CDR3 is TGTGCCAGCAGTTACTACCAGGGGGCAACCTACGAGCAGTACTTC. The chain carries TRBV6-2 or TRBV6-3 and TRBJ2-7; TRBD1 agrees at 8 bases. In germline, CDR1 is MNHEY, CDR2 SVGEGT. Trimming took 1 base from V and 2 from J; bases not matched to a gene: 4. The CDR3 spans 15 residues.